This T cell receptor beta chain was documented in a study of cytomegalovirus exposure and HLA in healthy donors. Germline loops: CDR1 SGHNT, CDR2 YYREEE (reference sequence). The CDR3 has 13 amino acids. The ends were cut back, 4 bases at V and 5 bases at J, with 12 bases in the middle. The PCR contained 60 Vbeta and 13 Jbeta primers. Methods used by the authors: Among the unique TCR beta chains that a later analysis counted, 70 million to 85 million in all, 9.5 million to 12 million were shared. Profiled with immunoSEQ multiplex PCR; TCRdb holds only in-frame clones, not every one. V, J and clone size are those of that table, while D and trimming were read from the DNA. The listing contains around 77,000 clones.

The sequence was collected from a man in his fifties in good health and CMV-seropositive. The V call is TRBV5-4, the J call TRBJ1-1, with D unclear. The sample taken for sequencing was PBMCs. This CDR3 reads CASSQDGMTEAFF. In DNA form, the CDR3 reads TGTGCCAGCAGCCAAGACGGGATGACTGAAGCTTTCTTT.